The present T cell receptor beta chain was sequenced within a study of blood T cell repertoires in COVID-19. The protocol was immunoSEQ multiplex PCR, while the TCRdb copy is restricted to in-frame clones and leaves out a portion. Counted here are 150,000 to 200,000 clones, about 77% occurring once; the ten biggest clones make up around 2.8%. CDR1 LGHDT and CDR2 YNNKEL come from the germline V gene (reference sequence). This CDR3 comprises 13 residues. With 3 bases removed from V and 8 bases from J, the gap between germline ends came to 13 bases. The sample comprised peripheral blood. The TCR was taken from a woman aged 80 or older with active or convalescent COVID-19. The chain carries TRBV3-1 (or the pseudogene TRBV3-2) and TRBJ1-2; a weak D match, TRBD1 (5 bases). This CDR3 reads CASSQGPRGGYTF. CDR3 bases: TGTGCCAGCAGCCAGGGGCCCCGGGGGGGCTACACCTTC.